This T cell receptor beta chain originates from a study of shared clonotypes between healthy human individuals. Assay used: immunoSEQ multiplex PCR; TCRdb lists only in-frame clones, some missing. This sample carries 2 million to 2.5 million clones, about 95% of them seen once, and the ten largest clones take around 0.13%. In germline, CDR1 is GTSNPN, CDR2 SVGIG (reference sequence). CDR3 length equals 15 residues. V was trimmed by 1 base and J by 4 bases, leaving 14 bases between them. Sequences were obtained from naive CD4+ T cells sorted from blood. The subset was: CD45RA+ positively selected. This clonotype was sampled from a man in his late teens or twenties in good health. This chain connects TRBV30 to TRBJ1-3, with D unclear. CDR3: CAWSADPLPGNTIYF. The CDR3 DNA is TGTGCCTGGAGTGCCGACCCACTCCCCGGAAACACCATATATTTT.